What follows are 4 T cell receptor beta chains derived from one specimen sequenced in a study of blood T cell repertoires in COVID-19. Profiling relied on immunoSEQ multiplex PCR, and the TCRdb table lists in-frame clones only, not all of them. This table has about 160,000 clones, more than 70% appearing once. What was sequenced was PBMCs or T cells enriched from blood (not recorded which). The source is a man aged 40-49 years who had recovered from COVID-19.

This clone was seen a few times. The rearrangement joins TRBV21-1 to TRBJ2-7; no check of the table's D call, TRBD1, against the DNA was made. TRBV21-1 is tagged as a pseudogene. There are 15 residues in the CDR3. CDR3 bases: TGTGCCAGCAGCAGTGGGAGGACAGGGGGCAACGAGCAGTACGTC. It specifies CASSSGRTGGNEQYV.

This clone has a count of ten or more. The chain is built from TRBV4-1 and TRBJ2-1, with TRBD2 matching 7 bases. CDR1 and CDR2 from the germline V gene are MGHRA and YSYEKL. V shed 4 bases and J 4 bases; nucleotides not matched to a gene: 10. The CDR3 is 16 amino acids. The CDR3 coding sequence is TGCGCCAGCAGCCTAGACCCTAGCGGAGCTTACAATGAGCAGTTCTTC. It yields the protein CASSLDPSGAYNEQFF.

Written as DNA, the CDR3 is TGTGCCAGCAGCCCAGGGGCCAGAAACACTGAAGCTTTCTTT. Protein sequence: CASSPGARNTEAFF. This sequence joins TRBV7-3 and TRBJ1-1; possible D gene TRBD1, 6 bases. V shed 5 bases and J shed 2 bases, with 12 bases lying between them. Germline-derived CDR1 and CDR2 are SGHTA and FQGTGA. The CDR3 is 14 amino acids.

The rearrangement joins TRBV19 to TRBJ2-7; a weak D match, TRBD2 (6 bases). CDR1 LNHDA and CDR2 SQIVND come from the germline V gene (reference sequence). V lost 0 bases to trimming and J lost 0 bases, with 12 bases between them. The CDR3 contains 16 residues. CDR3 bases: TGTGCCAGTAGTATAGACGGGACTTACAGCTCCTACGAGCAGTACTTC. Translated, it gives CASSIDGTYSSYEQYF.